One sample yielded the 7 T cell receptor beta chains listed below, sequenced in a study of PD-1 blockade in classical Hodgkin lymphoma. Clones were sequenced by immunoSEQ multiplex PCR, and TCRdb holds only the in-frame ones, with some missing. The sample consists of 35,000 to 50,000 clones, approximately 70% of them appearing once. Every patient experienced relapse after autologous stem cell transplantation, and brentuximab vedotin exposure varied. The starting material was peripheral blood mononuclear cells (PBMCs), obtained before the second cycle of nivolumab. The receptor source for this set is a human donor with classical Hodgkin lymphoma.

The chain has TRBV6-1 and TRBJ2-1; possible D gene TRBD2, 7 bases. The CDR3 is 13 residues long. With 6 bases removed from V and 9 bases from J, the gap between germline ends came to 15 bases. Germline CDR1 MNHNS, CDR2 SASEGT. This chain's CDR3 is CASRQGGGAEQFF. For the CDR3, the DNA is TGTGCCAGCAGACAGGGTGGGGGGGCTGAGCAGTTCTTC.

The chain combines TRBV14 with TRBJ2-7; D possibly uses TRBD1 or TRBD2 (5 bases each). The CDR3 is made up of 17 amino acids. The V and J ends lost 4 bases and 4 bases respectively, with 23 bases between them. Germline assignment: CDR1 SGHDN and CDR2 FVKESK. The CDR3 DNA reads as TGTGCCAGCAGCCCGACCCGGGGCCAGCCGCTGCCTTACGAGCAGTACTTC. This translates into CASSPTRGQPLPYEQYF.

This clone is a singleton in its sample. The V call is TRBV14, the J call TRBJ2-1; TRBD2 matches at 9 bases. The CDR3 is 15 residues long. With V trimmed by 6 bases and J by 4 bases, 7 bases remained unmatched. CDR1 is SGHDN and CDR2 is FVKESK in the germline V gene. CDR3 loop: CASSRWTSAYNEQFF. In DNA form, the CDR3 reads TGTGCCAGCAGTCGCTGGACTAGCGCTTACAATGAGCAGTTCTTC.

The chain recombines TRBV9 with TRBJ2-2; D might be TRBD1 or TRBD2, each matching 5 bases. There are 18 residues in the CDR3. The germline CDR1 and CDR2 sequences are SGDLS and YYNGEE. Trimming shortened V by 4 bases and J by 1 base, and 20 bases separated the two germline ends. The CDR3 bases are TGTGCCAGCAGCCCCCACCGGGACGGATGGAGGAACACCGGGGAGCTGTTTTTT. Encoded protein: CASSPHRDGWRNTGELFF.

The CDR3 sequence is CASSIERGSHYEQYF. The DNA of the CDR3 is TGTGCCAGTAGTATTGAGCGGGGGAGTCATTACGAGCAGTACTTC. The genes are TRBV19 and TRBJ2-7; 8 nucleotides align to TRBD2. Per germline, CDR1 LNHDA and CDR2 SQIVND (reference sequence). This CDR3 comprises 15 residues. Trimming cost V 3 bases and J 4 bases; bases outside gene matches: 8.

The genes are TRBV19 and TRBJ2-7; 10 bases map to TRBD1. V dropped 6 bases and J dropped 6; count of bases not matched to a gene: 8. CDR1 LNHDA and CDR2 SQIVND come from the germline V gene (reference sequence). The CDR3 contains 14 residues. The CDR3 bases are TGTGCCAGTAGCTTCGGACAGGGGGGTGCCGAGCAGTACTTC. It encodes CASSFGQGGAEQYF.

This clone was found a few times. The chain recombines TRBV19 with TRBJ1-5, with 11 nucleotides matching TRBD1. Germline CDR1 LNHDA, CDR2 SQIVND (reference sequence). J lost 6 bases, V lost 8 bases, and 0 bases had no gene match. This CDR3 has 12 residues. For the CDR3, the DNA is TGTGCCAGTGGGACAGGGGGTCAGCCCCAGCATTTT. It encodes CASGTGGQPQHF.